The 3 T cell receptor beta chains reported below all come from one sample, sequenced in a study of cytomegalovirus exposure and HLA in healthy donors. In the PCR, 60 Vbeta and 13 Jbeta primers were used. Method: immunoSEQ multiplex PCR; TCRdb's copy keeps in-frame clones and lacks some. The table includes more than 140,000 clones, approximately 78% detected once. Sequencing was carried out using PBMCs. Source of these receptors: a man aged 18 to 29 in good health and CMV-seropositive.

As for this clone: The identical CDR3 is also encoded by other nucleotide sequences in the sample. V usage is TRBV27 and J usage is TRBJ1-4; the D gene is possibly TRBD1 (5 bases). Germline V CDR1 and CDR2: MNHEY, SMNVEV (reference sequence). V lost 5 bases, J lost 5 bases, and 9 bases lay in between. CDR3 length equals 13 residues. The CDR3 reads CASSLRQNEKLFF. The CDR3 DNA sequence: TGTGCCAGCAGTCTACGACAGAATGAAAAACTGTTTTTT.

The V gene is TRBV2, the J gene TRBJ2-1; 10 bases are shared with TRBD2. Trimming took 6 bases from V and 9 from J; bases not matched to a gene: 14. CDR3 length: 16 amino acids. Germline assignment: CDR1 SNHLY and CDR2 FYNNEI. CDR3 nucleotide sequence: TGTGCCAGCAGACTGTCGTTCCTAGCGGGAGTGGGTGAGCAGTTCTTC. As protein: CASRLSFLAGVGEQFF.

V gene TRBV5-1 combines with J gene TRBJ2-5; TRBD1 agrees at 9 bases. Germline V gene lookup returns CDR1 SGHRS and CDR2 YFSETQ. The CDR3 has 18 amino acids. V was clipped by 3 bases and J by 2 bases; unmatched bases: 14. The CDR3 loop reads CASSYLGQGSLRQETQYF. In DNA, the CDR3 is TGCGCCAGCAGCTATCTAGGACAGGGGAGTTTAAGACAAGAGACCCAGTACTTC.